One and the same sample provided the 10 T cell receptor beta chains below, sequenced in a study of blood T cell repertoires in COVID-19. Sequencing was performed with immunoSEQ multiplex PCR; in TCRdb, only in-frame clones are kept and a portion is missing. The table has 100,000 to 150,000 clones, about 74% seen once. Source material: peripheral blood. Receptors originate from a man aged 55 to 70 with acute or convalescent COVID-19.

This chain uses TRBV7-2 with TRBJ1-2; D may be TRBD1 (6 bases). This CDR3 has 14 residues. Per the germline V gene, CDR1 is SGHTA and CDR2 is FQGNSA. V shed 4 bases and J shed 8 bases, with 17 bases lying between them. The CDR3 DNA reads TGTGCCAGCAGCTCGTACAGGGAGACGCGGGGCTACACCTTC. This translates into CASSSYRETRGYTF.

The sample holds a few counts of this clone. The chain combines TRBV3-1 (or the pseudogene TRBV3-2) with TRBJ2-6; D remains unclear. The V end lost 0 bases, the J end lost 1 base, and 16 bases lay between the germline ends. This CDR3 is 19 amino acids long. Germline-derived CDR1 and CDR2 are LGHDT and YNNKEL (reference sequence). The CDR3 bases are TGTGCCAGCAGCCAAGACCCACCTCACCGACTTTCTGGGGCCAACGTCCTGACTTTC. Translation: CASSQDPPHRLSGANVLTF.

The J gene is TRBJ1-5, the V gene TRBV19; 9 bases are a match to TRBD1. The CDR3 covers 17 residues. V gave up 7 bases and J gave up 5 bases; unmatched junction bases: 15. Looked up from germline, CDR1 is LNHDA and CDR2 is SQIVND (reference sequence). The CDR3 DNA reads as TGTGCCAGTAATCCTGTCCCGGGACAGGGATGGGATCAGCCCCAGCATTTT. Translated: CASNPVPGQGWDQPQHF.

This chain uses TRBV30 with TRBJ1-2, with D unclear. The germline V and J ends were trimmed by 2 bases and 13 bases, with 14 bases remaining between them. The germline gives CDR1 GTSNPN, CDR2 SVGIG (reference sequence). The length of the CDR3 is 11 residues. The CDR3: CAWSSDSGCTF. Here the CDR3 DNA reads TGTGCCTGGAGTTCCGATAGCGGATGCACCTTC.

The sample holds one count of this clone. The V call is TRBV7-9, the J call TRBJ1-2; 10 bases match TRBD1. The CDR3 is 15 amino acids. The V gene end was trimmed by 6 bases and the J gene end by 3 bases; junction bases not matched to a gene: 7. From germline, CDR1 is SEHNR and CDR2 FQNEAQ (reference sequence). CDR3 region: CASSSGTGDDYGYTF. In DNA form, the CDR3 reads TGTGCCAGCAGTTCCGGGACAGGGGATGACTATGGCTACACCTTC.

The chain joins TRBV7-9 to TRBJ2-1; the match to TRBD2 covers 11 bases. Trimming took 3 bases from V and 7 from J; bases not matched to a gene: 8. Germline assignment: CDR1 SEHNR and CDR2 FQNEAQ (reference sequence). The CDR3 totals 16 residues. The CDR3 reads CASSFSGTSGANEQFF. The CDR3 DNA sequence: TGTGCCAGCAGCTTTAGTGGGACTAGCGGTGCGAATGAGCAGTTCTTC.

The genes are TRBV5-6 and TRBJ2-2, with 7 nucleotides matching TRBD2. Germline CDR1 reads SGHDT; CDR2 reads YYEEEE. V gave up 5 bases and J gave up 3 bases; unmatched junction bases: 7. The CDR3 sequence is 15 residues long. This CDR3 is CASSRGGSYTGELFF. Written as DNA, the CDR3 is TGTGCCAGCAGTCGGGGAGGGTCATACACCGGGGAGCTGTTTTTT.

Only one count was recorded for this clone. The chain uses TRBV3-1 (or the pseudogene TRBV3-2) and TRBJ1-2; maybe TRBD1 (6 bases). This CDR3 has 14 residues. Trimming cost V 5 bases and J 4 bases, with 14 bases left between them. The V gene's germline CDR1 is LGHDT and CDR2 YNNKEL (reference sequence). CDR3 sequence reads: CASSSDSPVYGYTF. CDR3 in DNA: TGTGCCAGCAGCTCGGACAGCCCTGTCTATGGCTACACCTTC.

This clone was seen just once. The genes are TRBV11-2 and TRBJ2-5; TRBD1 is a possible D gene (6 bases). The CDR3 has 13 amino acids. The V end was cut by 6 bases, the J end by 4 bases, with 12 bases between. CDR1 is SGHAT and CDR2 is FQNNGV in the germline V gene. This CDR3 is CASSPGVLETQYF. As DNA, the CDR3 is TGTGCCAGCAGTCCAGGGGTACTAGAGACCCAGTACTTC.

This clone appeared a few times. The chain links TRBV16 to TRBJ2-7, with TRBD1 matching 8 bases. The CDR3 covers 15 residues. Germline CDR1 KGHSY, CDR2 FQNENV. V lost 4 bases and J lost 3; bases outside the gene matches: 8. The CDR3 DNA sequence: TGTGCCAGCAGCCGATATGGACAGGGCCGCTACGAGCAGTACTTC. Amino acids: CASSRYGQGRYEQYF.